The 16 T cell receptor beta chains below all came from one sample that was sequenced in a study of shared clonotypes between healthy human individuals (dated by TCRdb to the early 2020s). CD8 naive samples were CD45RO-negative cells positively selected for CCR7, giving a CD45RA+CCR7+ population that excluded TemRA cells. Receptors were amplified or captured by the immunoSEQ multiplex PCR assay. TCRdb's version of the immuneACCESS table is confined to in-frame rearrangements and falls short of the full clone set. An unresolved V gene accounts for under half of the shortfall where checked; the remainder is of unknown origin. The sample records some 2 million clones, 85% to 95% of which are singletons. 1.2% of the sample rests with the top ten. Sequenced input: naive CD8+ T cells sorted from blood. Per the publication, the cell subset or site label means: CD45RA+CCR7+. The origin of the receptors is a man between 18 and 35 years old in good health.

This clone was seen once. The chain couples TRBV7-3 to TRBJ2-2; TRBD2 aligns across 8 bases. Germline trimming cut 3 bases from V and 4 bases from J; bases unmatched to any gene: 1. Germline V gene lookup returns CDR1 SGHTA and CDR2 FQGTGA. The CDR3 extends over 14 amino acids. In nucleotides, the CDR3 is TGTGCCAGCAGCTTCCTAGCGGGCACCGGGGAGCTGTTTTTT. This sequence encodes CASSFLAGTGELFF.

The chain recombines TRBV11-2 with TRBJ2-1, with a tentative D call TRBD2 (6 bases). There are 15 residues in the CDR3. The germline CDR1 and CDR2 sequences are SGHAT and FQNNGV. V gave up 6 bases and J gave up 3 bases, with 15 bases separating them. The DNA of the CDR3 is TGTGCCAGCAGGGGGGGACTCCATTACTACAATGAGCAGTTCTTC. The encoded protein is CASRGGLHYYNEQFF.

The chain joins TRBV5-1 to TRBJ2-7; D is possibly TRBD1 (6 bases). Trimming took off 0 bases at V and 2 bases at J, with 9 bases between the two ends. The CDR3 runs 14 residues. Germline V lookup: CDR1 SGHRS, CDR2 YFSETQ. The CDR3 bases are TGCGCCAGCAGCTTGGAGGACAGTACCTACGAGCAGTACTTC. Translated: CASSLEDSTYEQYF. The full variable domain, with the rest looked up from reference TRBV5-1 and TRBJ2-7, is KAGVTQTPRYLIKTRGQQVTLSCSPISGHRSVSWYQQTPGQGLQFLFEYFSETQRNKGNFPGRFSGRQFSNSRSEMNVSTLELGDSALYLCASSLEDSTYEQYFGPGTRLTVT.

The CDR3, as DNA: TGTGCCAGCAGCTCCTACCCCCTCGGGGAGCTGTTTTTT. Translation gives CASSSYPLGELFF. The rearrangement joins TRBV5-6 to TRBJ2-2; D is uncertain. Germline CDR1 reads SGHDT; CDR2 reads YYEEEE. The CDR3 spans 13 residues. The V end was cut by 3 bases, the J end by 7 bases, with 10 bases between.

The chain couples TRBV5-1 to TRBJ1-1; D uncertain. Germline CDR1 and CDR2: SGHRS and YFSETQ. This CDR3 region has 13 residues. The germline V and J ends were trimmed by 4 bases and 6 bases, with 13 bases remaining between them. Written as DNA, the CDR3 is TGCGCCAGCAGCCCTTTAGACCGGCCTGAAGCTTTCTTT. Encoded protein: CASSPLDRPEAFF.

The rearrangement links TRBV10-3 to TRBJ1-4; D possibly corresponds to TRBD1 (5 bases). The germline V gene encodes CDR1 ENHRY and CDR2 SYGVKD. V lost 2 bases and J 2 bases, leaving 12 bases between the germline ends. The CDR3 consists of 16 residues. The CDR3 DNA reads TGTGCCATCAGTGAGATGGCAGGGCTTACTAATGAAAAACTGTTTTTT. Protein sequence: CAISEMAGLTNEKLFF.

This clone was recorded once. The chain uses TRBV28 and TRBJ1-3, with D maybe TRBD1 (6 bases). V dropped 8 bases and J dropped 6 bases, with 23 bases sitting between them. Germline CDR1 and CDR2: MDHEN and SYDVKM. The CDR3 loop spans 16 amino acids. CDR3 DNA: TGTGCCAGCCCTAGGCCCCGGACAGAAACTTTAAACACCATATATTTT. This gives the protein CASPRPRTETLNTIYF.

The rearrangement uses TRBV28 and TRBJ1-2; D not certain. This CDR3 is built from 15 residues. V was clipped by 5 bases and J by 8 bases, with 21 bases between them. The germline V gene has CDR1 MDHEN and CDR2 SYDVKM. CDR3 in amino acids: CASSPTREGIDGYTF. The DNA for the CDR3 is TGTGCCAGCAGTCCCACCCGCGAGGGAATAGACGGCTACACCTTC.

This chain connects TRBV7-9 to TRBJ2-6; 9 nucleotides align to TRBD2. V shed 10 bases, J shed 0 bases, and the junction held 7 bases outside the gene matches. CDR3 length equals 16 residues. Germline V gives CDR1 SEHNR, CDR2 FQNEAQ (reference sequence). CDR3 DNA sequence: TGTGCCACCGCGGGAGGGGGAGGCTCTGGGGCCAACGTCCTGACTTTC. Translated: CATAGGGGSGANVLTF.

The chain combines TRBV7-9 with TRBJ1-4; D is unresolved. Germline assignment: CDR1 SEHNR and CDR2 FQNEAQ (reference sequence). Trimming took off 3 bases at V and 5 bases at J, with 7 bases between the two ends. This CDR3 region has 13 residues. CDR3 sequence (DNA): TGTGCCAGCAGCTTCTCCGAGAATGAAAAACTGTTTTTT. Amino acid sequence: CASSFSENEKLFF.

V gene TRBV30 combines with J gene TRBJ2-7, with 10 bases identical to TRBD1. The germline gives CDR1 GTSNPN, CDR2 SVGIG (reference sequence). The CDR3 is made up of 15 amino acids. The junction had 6 bases not matched to a gene; V was cut back by 3 bases and J by 1 base. DNA of the CDR3: TGTGCCTGGAGCGAAGGGACAGGGGTTTCCTACGAGCAGTACTTC. It specifies CAWSEGTGVSYEQYF. Full variable domain (rest looked up from reference TRBV30 and TRBJ2-7): SQTIHQWPATLVQPVGSPLSLECTVEGTSNPNLYWYRQAAGRGLQLLFYSVGIGQISSEVPQNLSASRPQDRQFILSSKKLLLSDSGFYLCAWSEGTGVSYEQYFGPGTRLTVT.

The chain links TRBV4-3 to TRBJ2-2; 9 bases agree with TRBD2. The germline CDR1 and CDR2 sequences are LGHNA and YSLEER. The CDR3 spans 17 residues. V lost 0 bases to trimming and J lost 5 bases; unmatched junction nucleotides: 7. The chain's CDR3 is CASSQDWRREGTGELFF. The CDR3 DNA is TGCGCCAGCAGCCAAGATTGGAGGCGGGAGGGGACCGGGGAGCTGTTTTTT.

This chain joins TRBV14 and TRBJ2-2; D may be TRBD2 (6 bases). The germline V gene encodes CDR1 SGHDN and CDR2 FVKESK. CDR3 length: 17 amino acids. V gave up 0 bases and J gave up 3 bases, with 14 bases separating them. The DNA of the CDR3 is TGTGCCAGCAGCCAAGATTTCGCAAGGGAGGACACCGGGGAGCTGTTTTTT. Protein sequence: CASSQDFAREDTGELFF.

The chain is built from TRBV7-2 and TRBJ2-1, with 9 bases identical to TRBD1. CDR1 and CDR2 (germline): SGHTA, FQGNSA. Trimming took 5 bases from V and 5 from J; bases not matched to a gene: 13. This CDR3 is 17 amino acids long. The CDR3 reads CASSPMFQGQGNNEQFF. The CDR3 bases are TGTGCCAGCAGCCCAATGTTCCAGGGACAGGGTAACAATGAGCAGTTCTTC.

The chain employs TRBV5-1 and TRBJ1-2, with a possible D match to TRBD1 (5 bases). V lost 3 bases, J lost 7 bases, and 10 bases lay in between. Germline CDR1 is SGHRS and CDR2 is YFSETQ. The CDR3 consists of 12 residues. The CDR3 DNA reads as TGCGCCAGCAGCTGGGATGGGGGTGGCTACACCTTC. As protein: CASSWDGGGYTF.

J is TRBJ2-7 and V is TRBV9; D gene uncertain. Germline-derived CDR1 and CDR2 are SGDLS and YYNGEE. The CDR3 consists of 13 residues. V was cut by 6 bases and J by 6 bases, with 16 bases left in between. For the CDR3, the DNA is TGTGCCAGCACAAAGGAACCCGTTGGCGAGCAGTACTTC. Translating gives CASTKEPVGEQYF.